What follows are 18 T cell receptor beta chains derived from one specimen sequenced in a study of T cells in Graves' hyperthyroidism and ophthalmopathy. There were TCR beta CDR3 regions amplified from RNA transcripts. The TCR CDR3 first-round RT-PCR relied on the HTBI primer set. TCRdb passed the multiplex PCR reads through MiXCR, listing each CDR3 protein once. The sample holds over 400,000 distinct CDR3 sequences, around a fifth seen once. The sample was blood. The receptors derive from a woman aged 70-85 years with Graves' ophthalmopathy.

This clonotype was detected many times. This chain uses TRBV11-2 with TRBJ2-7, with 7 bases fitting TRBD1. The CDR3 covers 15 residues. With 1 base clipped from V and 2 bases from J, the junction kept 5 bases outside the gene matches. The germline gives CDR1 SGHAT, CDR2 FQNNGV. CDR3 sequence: CASSLVAGGTYEQYF. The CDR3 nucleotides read TGTGCCAGCAGCTTAGTGGCAGGGGGTACCTACGAGCAGTACTTC.

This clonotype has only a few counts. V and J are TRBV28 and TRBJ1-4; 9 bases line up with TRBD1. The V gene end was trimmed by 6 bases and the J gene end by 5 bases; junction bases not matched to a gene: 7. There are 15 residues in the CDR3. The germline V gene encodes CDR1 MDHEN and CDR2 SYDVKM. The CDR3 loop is CASRVFGTGNEKLFF. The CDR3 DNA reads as TGTGCCAGCAGAGTCTTCGGGACAGGGAATGAAAAACTGTTTTTT.

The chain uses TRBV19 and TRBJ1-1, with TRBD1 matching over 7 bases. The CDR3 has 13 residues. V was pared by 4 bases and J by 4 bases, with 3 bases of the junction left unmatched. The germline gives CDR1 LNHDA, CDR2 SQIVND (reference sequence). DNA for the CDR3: TGTGCCAGTAGTACGCCAGGGGGCACTGAAGCTTTCTTT. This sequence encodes CASSTPGGTEAFF.

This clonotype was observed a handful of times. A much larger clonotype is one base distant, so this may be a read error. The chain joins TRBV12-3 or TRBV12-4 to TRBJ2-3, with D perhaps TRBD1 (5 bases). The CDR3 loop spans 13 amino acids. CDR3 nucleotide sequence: TGTGCCAACAGTGTCTCAGGGACAGATACGCAGTATTTT. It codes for CANSVSGTDTQYF.

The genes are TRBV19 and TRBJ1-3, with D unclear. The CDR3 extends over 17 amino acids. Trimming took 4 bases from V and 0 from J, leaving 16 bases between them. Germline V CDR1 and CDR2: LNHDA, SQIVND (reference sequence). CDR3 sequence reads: CASSRNQRRVSGNTIYF. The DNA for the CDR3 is TGTGCCAGTAGTAGGAACCAGAGACGGGTCTCTGGAAACACCATATATTTT.

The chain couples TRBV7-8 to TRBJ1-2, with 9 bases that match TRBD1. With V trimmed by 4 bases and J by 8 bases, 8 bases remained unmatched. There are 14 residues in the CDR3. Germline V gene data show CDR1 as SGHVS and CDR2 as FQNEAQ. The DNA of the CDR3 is TGTGCCAGCAGCTCGACCGGGACAGGGTTCGGCTACACCTTC. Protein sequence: CASSSTGTGFGYTF.

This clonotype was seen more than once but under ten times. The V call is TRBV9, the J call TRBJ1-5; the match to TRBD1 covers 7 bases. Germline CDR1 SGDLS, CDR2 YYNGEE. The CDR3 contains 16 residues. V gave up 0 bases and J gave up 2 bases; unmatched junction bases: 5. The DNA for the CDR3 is TGTGCCAGCAGCGTAGGCCCCGGGACAGGCAATCAGCCCCAGCATTTT. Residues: CASSVGPGTGNQPQHF.

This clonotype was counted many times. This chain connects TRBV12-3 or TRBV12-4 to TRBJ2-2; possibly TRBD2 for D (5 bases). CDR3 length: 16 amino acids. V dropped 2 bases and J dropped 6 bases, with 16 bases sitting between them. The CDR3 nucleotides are TGTGCCAGCAGTTTACGGGGTTCGAGGTTAGCCGGGGAGCTGTTTTTT. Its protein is CASSLRGSRLAGELFF.

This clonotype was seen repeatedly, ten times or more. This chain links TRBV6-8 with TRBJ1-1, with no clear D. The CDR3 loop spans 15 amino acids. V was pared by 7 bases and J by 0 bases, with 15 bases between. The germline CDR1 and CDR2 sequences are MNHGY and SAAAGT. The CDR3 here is CASKMGCGMNTEAFF. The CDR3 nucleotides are TGTGCCAGCAAGATGGGGTGTGGTATGAACACTGAAGCTTTCTTT.

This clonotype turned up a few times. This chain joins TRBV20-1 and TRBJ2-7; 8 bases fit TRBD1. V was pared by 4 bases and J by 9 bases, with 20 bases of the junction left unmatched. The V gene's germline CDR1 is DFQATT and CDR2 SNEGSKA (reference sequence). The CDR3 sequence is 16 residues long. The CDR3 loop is CSAKNLPGTGTIGQYF. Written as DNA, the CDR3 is TGCAGTGCTAAAAACCTACCCGGGACAGGAACTATCGGGCAGTACTTC.

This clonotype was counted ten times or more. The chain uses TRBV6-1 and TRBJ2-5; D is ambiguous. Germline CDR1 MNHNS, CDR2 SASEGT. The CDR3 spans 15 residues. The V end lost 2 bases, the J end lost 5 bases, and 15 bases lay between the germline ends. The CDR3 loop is CASSEIGGRGETQYF. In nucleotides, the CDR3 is TGTGCCAGCAGTGAAATTGGCGGACGTGGGGAGACCCAGTACTTC.

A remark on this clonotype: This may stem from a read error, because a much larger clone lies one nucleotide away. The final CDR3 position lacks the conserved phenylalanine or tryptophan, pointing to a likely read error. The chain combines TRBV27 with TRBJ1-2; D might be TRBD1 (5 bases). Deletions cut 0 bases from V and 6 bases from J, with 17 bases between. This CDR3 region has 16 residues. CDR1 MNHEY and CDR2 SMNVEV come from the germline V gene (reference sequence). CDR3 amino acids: CASSLSILGRKDGYTL. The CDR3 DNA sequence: TGTGCCAGCAGTTTATCGATATTGGGACGAAAGGATGGCTACACCCTC.

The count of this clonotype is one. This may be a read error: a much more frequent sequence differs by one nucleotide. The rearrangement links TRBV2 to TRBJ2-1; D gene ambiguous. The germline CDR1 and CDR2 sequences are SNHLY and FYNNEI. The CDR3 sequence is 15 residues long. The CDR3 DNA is TGTGCCAGCAGTGAAGCGCTTCGAATCTACAGTGAGCAGTTCTTC. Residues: CASSEALRIYSEQFF.

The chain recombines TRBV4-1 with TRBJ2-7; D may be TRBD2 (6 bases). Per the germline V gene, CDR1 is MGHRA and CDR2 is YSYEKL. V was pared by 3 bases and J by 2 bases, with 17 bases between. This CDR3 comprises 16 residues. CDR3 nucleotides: TGCGCCAGCAGCCAGGCTGCGGGACCCGCTACCTACGAGCAGTACTTC. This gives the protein CASSQAAGPATYEQYF.

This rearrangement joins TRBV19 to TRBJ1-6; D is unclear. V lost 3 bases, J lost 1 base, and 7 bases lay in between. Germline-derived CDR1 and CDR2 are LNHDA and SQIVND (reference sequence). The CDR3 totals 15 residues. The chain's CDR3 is CASSMEGSYNSPLHF. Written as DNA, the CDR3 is TGTGCCAGTAGTATGGAGGGTTCCTATAATTCACCCCTCCACTTT.

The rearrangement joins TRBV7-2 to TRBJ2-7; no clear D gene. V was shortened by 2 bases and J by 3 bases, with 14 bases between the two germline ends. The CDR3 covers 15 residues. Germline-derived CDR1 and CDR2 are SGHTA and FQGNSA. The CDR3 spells CASSLSPGRSYEQYF. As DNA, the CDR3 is TGTGCCAGCAGCTTAAGCCCCGGCAGGAGCTACGAGCAGTACTTC.

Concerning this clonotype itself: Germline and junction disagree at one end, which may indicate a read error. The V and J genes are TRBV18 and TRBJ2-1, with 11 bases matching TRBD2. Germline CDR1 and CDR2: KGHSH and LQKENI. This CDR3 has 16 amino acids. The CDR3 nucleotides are TGTGCCAGCTCACCACAACTAGCGGGAGAAGGTTATGAGCAGCTCTTC. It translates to CASSPQLAGEGYEQLF.

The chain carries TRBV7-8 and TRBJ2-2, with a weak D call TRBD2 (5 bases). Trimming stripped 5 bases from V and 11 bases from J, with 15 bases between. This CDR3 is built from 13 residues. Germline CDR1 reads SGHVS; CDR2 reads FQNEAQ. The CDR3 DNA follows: TGTGCCAGCAGCCCGGCGAGAGGGTTAGAGCTGTTTTTT. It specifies CASSPARGLELFF.